What follows is one T cell receptor (beta chain) and its context. This sample is part of a study of blood T cell repertoires in COVID-19. In germline, CDR1 is LGHNA, CDR2 YSLEER. The CDR3 contains 17 residues. V shed 0 bases and J shed 7 bases, with 16 bases lying between them. Produced via immunoSEQ multiplex PCR; TCRdb's table is partial and in-frame only. The sample includes 92,000 or so clones, approximately 79% seen only once; the top ten take approximately 15%. The chain combines TRBV4-3 with TRBJ1-6, with D maybe TRBD1 (6 bases). The TCR sequence derives from a woman older than 75 with acute or convalescent COVID-19. The sample comprised peripheral blood. The CDR3 loop reads CASSQDRRGAGNSPLHF. CDR3 bases: TGCGCCAGCAGCCAAGATAGGCGGGGGGCCGGGAATTCACCCCTCCACTTT.